Below, 18 T cell receptor beta chains from the same sample are listed, as sequenced in a study of shared clonotypes between healthy human individuals. Profiled with immunoSEQ multiplex PCR; TCRdb holds only in-frame clones, not every one. The sample includes about 490,000 clones, roughly 80% of them seen just once. The specimen sequenced was PBMCs. The receptors here all came from a woman aged 35 to 49 in good health. Some clones in this sample may be carry-over from other donors' samples.

The V and J genes are TRBV7-2 and TRBJ2-1; tentatively, D is TRBD2 (5 bases). Germline V lookup: CDR1 SGHTA, CDR2 FQGNSA. V lost 1 base and J lost 7, with 14 bases in between. This CDR3 is built from 15 residues. The CDR3 DNA is TGTGCCAGCAGCTTAGTAAGGGCTAGCTTTAATGAGCAGTTCTTC. It specifies CASSLVRASFNEQFF.

The chain employs TRBV30 and TRBJ2-5, with D tentatively TRBD2 (5 bases). V lost 3 bases, J lost 1 base, and 18 bases lay in between. Looked up from germline, CDR1 is GTSNPN and CDR2 is SVGIG (reference sequence). The CDR3 is 16 amino acids. CDR3: CAWSAPGYPAQETQYF. In DNA, the CDR3 is TGTGCCTGGAGCGCCCCGGGATACCCAGCCCAAGAGACCCAGTACTTC.

The chain has TRBV28 and TRBJ1-5; TRBD1 agrees at 7 bases. CDR3 length: 17 residues. J gave up 6 bases and V 4 bases, and 15 bases lay outside the gene matches. CDR1 and CDR2 (germline): MDHEN, SYDVKM. CDR3 protein: CASSSPTTGIMGQPQHF. The CDR3 DNA reads as TGTGCCAGCAGTTCCCCTACGACAGGGATCATGGGTCAGCCCCAGCATTTT.

The chain has TRBV7-4 and TRBJ2-7, with a possible D match to TRBD1 (6 bases). CDR1 and CDR2 (germline): SGHVT, SQSDAQ. The CDR3 consists of 15 residues. V lost 4 bases and J 5 bases, leaving 18 bases between the germline ends. The CDR3 is CASSSTGLLRDEQYF. CDR3 DNA sequence: TGTGCCAGCAGCTCAACAGGGTTATTACGGGACGAGCAGTACTTC.

The chain combines TRBV5-6 with TRBJ1-1, with D unresolved. The CDR3 totals 13 residues. Trimming pared 0 bases from V and 3 bases from J, leaving 6 bases between. Germline assignment: CDR1 SGHDT and CDR2 YYEEEE. CDR3 loop: CASSLVGDTEAFF. The CDR3 DNA sequence: TGTGCCAGCAGCTTGGTGGGTGACACTGAAGCTTTCTTT.

A word on this clone: With a far larger clone one base away, a read error is the likely cause. The chain joins TRBV11-1 to TRBJ1-1; D unclear. The germline gives CDR1 SGHAT, CDR2 FQDESV (reference sequence). CDR3 size: 12 residues. This chain's CDR3 is CASGLDGGEAFF. The CDR3 coding sequence is TGTGCCAGCGGCTTAGATGGCGGGGAAGCTTTCTTT.

V and J are TRBV7-9 and TRBJ2-7, with D tentatively TRBD1 or TRBD2 (5 bases each). Germline loops: CDR1 SEHNR, CDR2 FQNEAQ (reference sequence). Trimming removed 5 bases from V and 4 bases from J, with 21 bases in between. The CDR3 has 16 amino acids. This CDR3 reads CASSRPPSGPGYEQYF. Here the CDR3 DNA reads TGTGCCAGCAGCCGACCCCCTTCGGGGCCGGGTTACGAGCAGTACTTC.

The chain links TRBV6-5 to TRBJ1-2; TRBD1 is a possible D gene (6 bases). This CDR3 has 13 amino acids. V was shortened by 5 bases and J by 2 bases, with 9 bases between the two germline ends. The germline gives CDR1 MNHEY, CDR2 SVGAGI. The CDR3 reads CASSVDRNYGYTF. For the CDR3, the DNA is TGTGCCAGCAGTGTCGACAGGAACTATGGCTACACCTTC.

This clone was recorded only once. This chain joins TRBV19 and TRBJ1-5; D possibly corresponds to TRBD1 (6 bases). The CDR3 length is 13 residues. Germline lookup yields CDR1 LNHDA and CDR2 SQIVND (reference sequence). V was shortened by 5 bases and J by 8 bases, with 13 bases between the two germline ends. Here the CDR3 DNA reads TGTGCCAGTAGTGGAGGGGGGGGTGAGCCCCAGCATTTT. This gives the protein CASSGGGGEPQHF.

This chain connects TRBV5-6 to TRBJ2-7; TRBD2 agrees at 7 bases. The germline V gene encodes CDR1 SGHDT and CDR2 YYEEEE. V shed 0 bases, J shed 2 bases, and the junction held 2 bases outside the gene matches. The length of the CDR3 is 14 residues. The CDR3 DNA is TGTGCCAGCAGCTTGGTGGGGGGGACCTACGAGCAGTACTTC. This encodes CASSLVGGTYEQYF. Filled out from reference TRBV5-6 and TRBJ2-7, the complete variable domain reads DAGVTQSPTHLIKTRGQQVTLRCSPKSGHDTVSWYQQALGQGPQFIFQYYEEEERQRGNFPDRFSGHQFPNYSSELNVNALLLGDSALYLCASSLVGGTYEQYFGPGTRLTVT.

The V call is TRBV7-9, the J call TRBJ2-7; 12 nucleotides line up with TRBD2. V lost 5 bases and J lost 5; bases outside the gene matches: 7. The CDR3 runs 15 residues. Germline loops: CDR1 SEHNR, CDR2 FQNEAQ (reference sequence). The CDR3 bases are TGTGCCAGCAGCCAACCGACTAGCGGGAGAGACGAGCAGTACTTC. Protein product: CASSQPTSGRDEQYF.

V gene TRBV6-5 combines with J gene TRBJ2-7; 7 nucleotides match TRBD2. CDR1 and CDR2 from the germline V gene are MNHEY and SVGAGI. The CDR3 length is 14 residues. J was trimmed by 7 bases and V by 6 bases; bases with no gene match: 12. In DNA form, the CDR3 reads TGTGCCAGCAGCTCCCTGGCGGAGGGAGGGGAGCAGTACTTC. This translates into CASSSLAEGGEQYF.

J is TRBJ2-1 and V is TRBV5-6; 7 bases align to TRBD2. J gave up 9 bases and V 6 bases, and 12 bases lay outside the gene matches. The CDR3 runs 14 residues. Germline V gene data show CDR1 as SGHDT and CDR2 as YYEEEE. The CDR3 DNA reads TGTGCCAGCATTCCCTCGGGGGGAGTAGCTGAGCAGTTCTTC. Encoded protein: CASIPSGGVAEQFF.

As to this clone: A read error may explain this, as a much larger clone is one base away. This chain uses TRBV9 with TRBJ2-3, with no clear D. Germline CDR1 is SGDLS and CDR2 is YYNGEE. The CDR3 totals 16 residues. Between the trimmed V and J ends, which lost 0 bases and 3 bases, there was a span of 14 bases. CDR3: CASSVAPPAGTDTQYF. The DNA for the CDR3 is TGTGCCAGCAGCGTAGCTCCCCCAGCTGGTACAGATACGCAGTATTTT.

The chain joins TRBV5-4 to TRBJ2-1; 7 bases fit TRBD2. CDR3 length: 17 amino acids. Trimming took 3 bases from V and 0 from J; bases not matched to a gene: 9. Germline CDR1 and CDR2: SGHNT and YYREEE (reference sequence). CDR3 bases: TGTGCCAGCAGCTCCCGAGACGGGAGGAGCTCCTACAATGAGCAGTTCTTC. It translates to CASSSRDGRSSYNEQFF.

This clone was seen only once. A far larger clone is one base from this, pointing to a likely read error. This sequence joins TRBV4-2 and TRBJ2-7; D call uncertain. V gave up 4 bases and J gave up 0 bases, with 16 bases separating them. This CDR3 has 16 amino acids. CDR1 LGHNA and CDR2 YNFKEQ come from the germline V gene. This CDR3 reads CASSLRFPGPSYEQYF. The CDR3, as DNA: TGTGCCAGCAGCCTCCGTTTCCCCGGACCCTCCTACGAGCAGTACTTC.

The V and J genes are TRBV28 and TRBJ1-1; 8 bases agree with TRBD1. The V and J ends lost 5 bases and 0 bases, in that order; junction bases with no gene match: 5. Germline CDR1 reads MDHEN; CDR2 reads SYDVKM. CDR3 size: 15 residues. CDR3 bases: TGTGCCAGCAGTCTAAGGACAGGGATGAACACTGAAGCTTTCTTT. Translated: CASSLRTGMNTEAFF.

The genes are TRBV5-4 and TRBJ1-1; the match to TRBD1 covers 8 bases. The CDR3 extends over 15 amino acids. The junction had 5 bases not matched to a gene; V was cut back by 3 bases and J by 1 base. The germline gives CDR1 SGHNT, CDR2 YYREEE (reference sequence). The CDR3 loop reads CASSSYDRGNTEAFF. The CDR3 DNA follows: TGTGCCAGCAGCTCCTATGACAGGGGGAACACTGAAGCTTTCTTT.